The 17 T cell receptor beta chains below all came from one sample that was sequenced in a study of T cells in tuberculosis. Generated by immunoSEQ multiplex PCR, the TCRdb table keeps only in-frame clones and is missing some. The sample holds several thousand clones, 85% to 95% seen once. Sequencing input: PBMCs. The receptor set was obtained from an adult with tuberculosis.

The rearrangement uses TRBV15 and TRBJ1-4; D not resolved. Germline CDR1 and CDR2: LNHNV and YYDKDF (reference sequence). This CDR3 region has 18 residues. Deletions cut 0 bases from V and 3 bases from J, with 17 bases between. CDR3 nucleotides: TGTGCCACCAGCAGAGATCGGTCTAGCGCCACCTCTAATGAAAAACTGTTTTTT. Protein product: CATSRDRSSATSNEKLFF.

V gene TRBV5-5 combines with J gene TRBJ2-7; 9 bases map to TRBD2. The germline V gene encodes CDR1 SGHKS and CDR2 YYEKEE (reference sequence). Trimming cost V 4 bases and J 6 bases; bases outside gene matches: 8. CDR3 size: 14 residues. CDR3 sequence reads: CASSPGLAPREQYF. CDR3 nucleotide sequence: TGTGCCAGCAGCCCGGGACTAGCTCCACGCGAGCAGTACTTC.

The V and J genes are TRBV7-6 and TRBJ2-6; D not resolved. The CDR3 is 19 residues long. V was pared by 3 bases and J by 0 bases, with 18 bases between. Germline V CDR1 and CDR2: SGHVS, FNYEAQ. The CDR3 nucleotides read TGTGCCAGCAGCTTCGAGAGGTTTCCGGGTTCCTCTGGGGCCAACGTCCTGACTTTC. Protein product: CASSFERFPGSSGANVLTF.

This clone was counted a single time. The rearrangement links TRBV23-1 to TRBJ1-3; D gene ambiguous. TRBV23-1 has ORF status, its function being uncertain. The CDR3 sequence is 16 residues long. Trimming cost V 3 bases and J 1 base, with 13 bases left between them. The CDR3 region is CASSQYGGVSGNTIYF. The CDR3 DNA follows: TGCGCCAGCAGTCAGTACGGAGGAGTGTCTGGAAACACCATATATTTT.

Only a few counts were recorded for this clone. V and J are TRBV6-8 and TRBJ2-5; D is possibly TRBD2 (6 bases). The CDR3 spans 14 residues. The germline gives CDR1 MNHGY, CDR2 SAAAGT. V dropped 5 bases and J dropped 4 bases, with 14 bases sitting between them. CDR3 sequence (DNA): TGTGCCAGCAGTACGGGCAGGGAGGCAGAGACCCAGTACTTC. Translation: CASSTGREAETQYF.

This chain joins TRBV10-3 and TRBJ1-2; D not resolved. Germline CDR1 is ENHRY and CDR2 is SYGVKD. CDR3 length equals 13 residues. Deletions cut 2 bases from V and 7 bases from J, with 11 bases between. CDR3 DNA sequence: TGTGCCATCAGTGAGGCGGGAGTAGGTGGCTACACCTTC. This codes for CAISEAGVGGYTF.

Worth noting for this clone: The sample contains more than one DNA sequence encoding this CDR3. The V gene is TRBV30, the J gene TRBJ1-1; D not resolved. Germline assignment: CDR1 GTSNPN and CDR2 SVGIG (reference sequence). V was pared by 3 bases and J by 5 bases, with 7 bases between. The CDR3 has 11 amino acids. The CDR3 bases are TGTGCCTGGAGGGTGAGGACTGAAGCTTTCTTT. Translated, it gives CAWRVRTEAFF.

The gene calls are TRBV4-2 and TRBJ1-2; 8 bases are a match to TRBD1. CDR1 is LGHNA, CDR2 YNFKEQ, per germline. This CDR3 has 15 residues. V trimming: 1 base; J trimming: 8 bases; junction bases outside the gene matches: 9. CDR3 DNA: TGTGCCAGCAGCCAAGTAGGGGCAGGGGGCATGGGCTACACCTTC. This codes for CASSQVGAGGMGYTF.

The chain couples TRBV25-1 to TRBJ1-2, with 11 bases fitting TRBD1. Germline lookup yields CDR1 MGHDK and CDR2 SYGVNS. The trim removed 7 bases at V and 8 bases at J, leaving 3 bases unmatched. The CDR3 totals 12 residues. The CDR3 loop is CASKDRGRGYTF. The DNA of the CDR3 is TGTGCCAGCAAGGACAGGGGGCGAGGCTACACCTTC.

The chain couples TRBV19 to TRBJ2-3; 10 nucleotides agree with TRBD2. Trimming took 5 bases from V and 5 from J; bases not matched to a gene: 7. This CDR3 is built from 15 residues. Germline loops: CDR1 LNHDA, CDR2 SQIVND (reference sequence). The CDR3 region has the DNA TGTGCCAGTAGTCGGCCTAGCGGGAGAGAAGATACGCAGTATTTT. It is translated as CASSRPSGREDTQYF. Complete variable domain (other parts from reference TRBV19 and TRBJ2-3): DGGITQSPKYLFRKEGQNVTLSCEQNLNHDAMYWYRQDPGQGLRLIYYSQIVNDFQKGDIAEGYSVSREKKESFPLTVTSAQKNPTAFYLCASSRPSGREDTQYFGPGTRLTVL.

This clone was seen a handful of times. This CDR3 reads CASSPGTSGRALSPYEQYF. The CDR3 nucleotides read TGTGCCAGCAGCCCGGGGACTAGCGGGAGGGCCCTGTCCCCCTACGAGCAGTACTTC. The chain couples TRBV7-7 to TRBJ2-7; the match to TRBD2 covers 16 bases. The CDR3 is made up of 19 amino acids. The junction had 12 bases not matched to a gene; V was cut back by 5 bases and J by 2 bases. CDR1 is SSHAT, CDR2 FNYEAQ, per germline (reference sequence).

The CDR3, as DNA: TGTGCCAGTTCCGTAGGGGGAAACACCGGGGAGCTGTTTTTT. Translated, it gives CASSVGGNTGELFF. The chain carries TRBV28 and TRBJ2-2; a weak D match, TRBD1 (6 bases). The germline gives CDR1 MDHEN, CDR2 SYDVKM. This CDR3 contains 14 residues. Deletions cut 9 bases from V and 2 bases from J, with 13 bases between.

The rearrangement joins TRBV19 to TRBJ2-3; D remains unclear. Germline V CDR1 and CDR2: LNHDA, SQIVND (reference sequence). Trimming removed 6 bases at V and 5 bases at J, with 15 bases between. The CDR3 runs to 14 residues. DNA of the CDR3: TGTGCCAGTAGGGTTCGATCCGGGTTAGATACGCAGTATTTT. It specifies CASRVRSGLDTQYF.

The V gene is TRBV7-6, the J gene TRBJ1-1; D may be TRBD1 (6 bases). Germline CDR1 SGHVS, CDR2 FNYEAQ. The CDR3 extends over 13 amino acids. V was shortened by 5 bases and J by 1 base, with 8 bases between the two germline ends. Written as DNA, the CDR3 is TGTGCCAGCAGCCAGACAGGGAACACTGAAGCTTTCTTT. Translation: CASSQTGNTEAFF.

This sequence joins TRBV6-1 and TRBJ1-1; tentatively, D is TRBD1 (5 bases). Trimming took 7 bases from V and 3 from J, leaving 15 bases between them. The germline CDR1 and CDR2 sequences are MNHNS and SASEGT. This CDR3 contains 14 residues. The CDR3, as DNA: TGTGCCAGCACGGAGCACTTCAGGGACACTGAAGCTTTCTTT. Its translation is CASTEHFRDTEAFF.

The J gene is TRBJ2-7, the V gene TRBV27; 7 bases are a match to TRBD2. The CDR3 totals 14 residues. Looked up from germline, CDR1 is MNHEY and CDR2 is SMNVEV (reference sequence). J lost 2 bases, V lost 2 bases, and 3 bases had no gene match. The CDR3 bases are TGTGCCAGCAGTTTAGGCGGGGGTGCCTACGAGCAGTACTTC. This gives the protein CASSLGGGAYEQYF.

The chain has TRBV4-2 and TRBJ2-4; TRBD2 aligns across 8 bases. Per the germline V gene, CDR1 is LGHNA and CDR2 is YNFKEQ. V was pared by 0 bases and J by 7 bases, with 8 bases of the junction left unmatched. The length of the CDR3 is 16 residues. CDR3 DNA: TGTGCCAGCAGCCAAGATTGGGCCCGGGAGGGGAACATTCAGTACTTC. Translating gives CASSQDWAREGNIQYF.